The 26 T cell receptor beta chains reported below all come from one sample, sequenced in a study of T cells in women clearing cervical HPV infection (dated by TCRdb to the late 2010s). Library method: the immunoSEQ multiplex PCR assay. As stored in TCRdb, this immuneACCESS dataset retains in-frame rearrangements with V and J assigned. A fraction of the clones does not appear; measured against another copy, unresolved V genes explain less than half of the discrepancy, and the remainder lacks a known reason. The sample's own table lists under 50,000 clones. Of the sample, approximately 4.8% is held by the ten largest clones. Sequencing used blood buffy coat. All receptors derive from a woman between 18 and 70 years old with a cervical HPV16 infection that either progressed to CIN3+ or cleared (not recorded which).

Points on this clone: The read finishes 3 residues shy of the CDR3 end, and the germline J gene is used to complete it. The rearrangement links TRBV20-1 to TRBJ2-3, with 13 bases lining up with TRBD2. CDR3 length: 18 residues. J gave up 0 bases and V 5 bases, and 11 bases lay outside the gene matches. In germline, CDR1 is DFQATT, CDR2 SNEGSKA (reference sequence). This CDR3 is CSAPNSGTSGASTDTQYF. The covered CDR3 bases are TGCAGTGCTCCAAACTCCGGGACTAGCGGGGCTAGCACAGATACG.

As regards this clone: The read halts 3 residues ahead of the CDR3 end, with the missing end drawn from the germline J gene. The rearrangement links TRBV20-1 to TRBJ1-2, with 9 bases identical to TRBD1. The CDR3 consists of 13 residues. Germline V gene data show CDR1 as DFQATT and CDR2 as SNEGSKA (reference sequence). J was trimmed by 6 bases and V by 8 bases; bases with no gene match: 10. The CDR3 DNA, read in part, is TGCAGTACCGAGGACAGGGGAACCAATGGC. Residues: CSTEDRGTNG. The whole CDR3 sequence reads CSTEDRGTNGYTF.

Worth noting for this clone: The CDR3 goes on 3 residues after the read ends, and that part is filled in from the germline J gene. The chain employs TRBV18 and TRBJ2-3; TRBD2 is a possible D gene (6 bases). Per germline, CDR1 KGHSH and CDR2 LQKENI. Trimming shortened V by 3 bases and J by 3 bases, and 16 bases separated the two germline ends. This CDR3 spans 16 amino acids. CDR3 DNA (partial): TGTGCCAGCTCACCTCCGACTAGTTTGAGGACAGATACG. The encoded protein is CASSPPTSLRTDT. The CDR3 as a whole reads CASSPPTSLRTDTQYF. The variable domain in full, with the rest retrieved from reference TRBV18 and TRBJ2-3, is NAGVMQNPRHLVRRRGQEARLRCSPMKGHSHVYWYRQLPEEGLKFMVYLQKENIIDESGMPKERFSAEFPKEGPSILRIQQVVRGDSAAYFCASSPPTSLRTDTQYFGPGTRLTVL.

Note on this clone: The read ends 3 residues shy of where the CDR3 ends; the end is completed using the germline J gene. The genes are TRBV9 and TRBJ2-2; D perhaps matches TRBD2 (6 bases). CDR3 length equals 16 residues. Germline-derived CDR1 and CDR2 are SGDLS and YYNGEE. The V end lost 0 bases, the J end lost 4 bases, and 13 bases lay between the germline ends. The CDR3 bases that were read are TGTGCCAGCAGCGTAGAGGGCAGGCGGGGCACCGGGGAG. Residues: CASSVEGRRGTGE. The entire CDR3 is CASSVEGRRGTGELFF.

On this clone: The read halts 3 residues ahead of the CDR3 end, with the missing end drawn from the germline J gene. The genes are TRBV19 and TRBJ1-5, with 9 nucleotides matching TRBD1. V lost 6 bases and J lost 5; bases outside the gene matches: 8. This CDR3 contains 15 residues. CDR1 is LNHDA, CDR2 SQIVND, per germline (reference sequence). CDR3 region: CASSPPTGGDQPQHF. The sequenced CDR3 bases are TGTGCCAGTAGCCCTCCGACAGGGGGGGATCAGCCC.

Regarding this clone: The missing CDR3 end, 3 residues past where the read stops, is filled in from the germline J gene. V gene TRBV6-4 combines with J gene TRBJ2-1; D is perhaps TRBD2 (5 bases). CDR1 is MRHNA, CDR2 SNTAGT, per germline. V gave up 3 bases and J gave up 8 bases, with 11 bases separating them. This CDR3 contains 13 residues. The CDR3 bases that were read are TGTGCCAGCAGTGAAACGGGGTGGGATGAG. Protein: CASSETGWDE. The full-length CDR3 reads as CASSETGWDEQFF.

The CDR3 loop is CASSIGGGNTIYF. CDR3 DNA, as far as it was read: TGTGCCAGCAGCATCGGGGGAGGAAACACC. The V and J genes are TRBV5-6 and TRBJ1-3, with D possibly TRBD1 on 5 matching bases. The read ends 3 residues early relative to the CDR3; the germline J gene fills the gap. Trimming stripped 4 bases from V and 4 bases from J, with 9 bases between. The CDR3 is 13 residues long. The germline V gene encodes CDR1 SGHDT and CDR2 YYEEEE. Full variable domain (rest looked up from reference TRBV5-6 and TRBJ1-3): DAGVTQSPTHLIKTRGQQVTLRCSPKSGHDTVSWYQQALGQGPQFIFQYYEEEERQRGNFPDRFSGHQFPNYSSELNVNALLLGDSALYLCASSIGGGNTIYFGEGSWLTVV.

Concerning this clone itself: The CDR3 end lies 3 residues beyond the end of the read and is filled in from the germline J gene. The chain uses TRBV7-9 and TRBJ1-2; D is unresolved. The CDR3 is made up of 14 amino acids. The V end was cut by 7 bases, the J end by 5 bases, with 17 bases between. From germline, CDR1 is SEHNR and CDR2 FQNEAQ (reference sequence). Here the CDR3 reads CASTQTEVQYGYTF. Incomplete CDR3 DNA: TGTGCCAGCACACAGACGGAAGTTCAGTATGGC.

Regarding this clone: Read sequence stops 3 residues before the CDR3 end, and the germline J gene provides the missing end. J is TRBJ1-1 and V is TRBV7-8; no firm D call. The CDR3 contains 15 residues. Germline CDR1 reads SGHVS; CDR2 reads FQNEAQ. V dropped 3 bases and J dropped 1 base, with 12 bases sitting between them. The sequenced CDR3 bases are TGTGCCAGCAGCTTGACAACCAGAAGGAACACTGAA. It is translated as CASSLTTRRNTE. The full CDR3 protein is CASSLTTRRNTEAFF.

The CDR3 is CAWEGTPNSPLHF. Incomplete CDR3 DNA: TGTGCCTGGGAGGGGACACCTAATTCACCC. The genes are TRBV30 and TRBJ1-6; tentative D call: TRBD1 (6 bases). Read sequence stops 3 residues before the CDR3 end, and the germline J gene provides the missing end. Per germline, CDR1 GTSNPN and CDR2 SVGIG (reference sequence). This CDR3 spans 13 amino acids. V was shortened by 5 bases and J by 6 bases, with 11 bases between the two germline ends.

Comment on this clone: The read comes to an end 3 residues before the CDR3 does, leaving the germline J gene to fill in the end. The rearrangement joins TRBV2 to TRBJ2-1, with a possible D match to TRBD1 (5 bases). Between the trimmed V and J ends, which lost 2 bases and 7 bases, there was a span of 9 bases. This CDR3 contains 13 residues. The germline CDR1 and CDR2 sequences are SNHLY and FYNNEI. CDR3 DNA (partial): TGTGCCAGCAGTGAATGGGGCATAAATGAG. Its protein product is CASSEWGINE. In full, the CDR3 is CASSEWGINEQFF.

About this clone: The CDR3 is cut off 3 residues early in the read; its end comes from the germline J gene. This chain joins TRBV20-1 and TRBJ2-3; 10 bases are shared with TRBD2. The CDR3 is 13 residues long. Per the germline V gene, CDR1 is DFQATT and CDR2 is SNEGSKA (reference sequence). The trim removed 6 bases at V and 6 bases at J, leaving 6 bases unmatched. The CDR3 loop is CSAERGGGDTQYF. CDR3 DNA (partial): TGCAGTGCCGAGCGGGGGGGCGGGGATACG.

As regards this clone: The read comes to an end 3 residues before the CDR3 does, leaving the germline J gene to fill in the end. The chain has TRBV19 and TRBJ1-5; D gene unclear. V gave up 1 base and J gave up 1 base, with 8 bases separating them. Germline values: CDR1 LNHDA, CDR2 SQIVND (reference sequence). The CDR3 has 15 amino acids. The CDR3 loop reads CASSIGRLSNQPQHF. CDR3 bases read: TGTGCCAGTAGTATAGGGCGGCTAAGCAATCAGCCC.

CDR3 DNA, as far as it was read: TGCAGTGCTAGAGCCAGGGACTATGGC. Its protein product is CSARARDYG. Given in full, the CDR3 is CSARARDYGYTF. The gene calls are TRBV20-1 and TRBJ1-2, with D maybe TRBD1 (5 bases). The CDR3 goes on 3 residues after the read ends, and that part is filled in from the germline J gene. The CDR3 extends over 12 amino acids. V was trimmed by 1 base and J by 3 bases, leaving 6 bases between them. Germline lookup yields CDR1 DFQATT and CDR2 SNEGSKA (reference sequence).

A word on this clone: The read halts 3 residues ahead of the CDR3 end, with the missing end drawn from the germline J gene. The rearrangement joins TRBV7-3 to TRBJ2-3, with TRBD2 identical over 11 bases. J was trimmed by 0 bases and V by 5 bases; bases with no gene match: 4. CDR1 SGHTA and CDR2 FQGTGA come from the germline V gene. The CDR3 length is 16 residues. The CDR3 DNA, read in part, is TGTGCCAGCAGCCCCCGACTAGCGGGAAGCACAGATACG. This gives the protein CASSPRLAGSTDT. The full CDR3 reads CASSPRLAGSTDTQYF.

Concerning this clone: The read terminates 3 residues ahead of where the CDR3 ends, so the germline J gene completes it. J is TRBJ1-4 and V is TRBV11-2; perhaps TRBD1 as D (5 bases). CDR3 length: 15 residues. Germline CDR1 reads SGHAT; CDR2 reads FQNNGV. V was trimmed by 2 bases and J by 8 bases, leaving 15 bases between them. The DNA read from the CDR3 is TGTGCCAGCAGCTTAAGATGGGGGGGGAACGAAAAA. It specifies CASSLRWGGNEK. The entire CDR3 reads CASSLRWGGNEKLFF. The complete variable domain, with remaining parts taken from reference TRBV11-2 and TRBJ1-4, reads EAGVAQSPRYKIIEKRQSVAFWCNPISGHATLYWYQQILGQGPKLLIQFQNNGVVDDSQLPKDRFSAERLKGVDSTLKIQPAKLEDSAVYLCASSLRWGGNEKLFFGSGTQLSVL.

As regards this clone: The CDR3 end lies 3 residues beyond the end of the read and is filled in from the germline J gene. The genes are TRBV7-8 and TRBJ2-3, with D hard to call. The CDR3 totals 14 residues. Germline V gives CDR1 SGHVS, CDR2 FQNEAQ. V gave up 3 bases and J gave up 4 bases, with 11 bases separating them. The CDR3 reads CASSLSARADTQYF. CDR3 DNA, as far as it was read: TGTGCCAGCAGCTTGTCCGCCCGCGCAGATACG.

Comment on this clone: The CDR3 end lies 3 residues beyond the end of the read and is filled in from the germline J gene. This chain joins TRBV11-2 and TRBJ1-2; 9 bases match TRBD1. The germline V gene has CDR1 SGHAT and CDR2 FQNNGV. The CDR3 sequence is 14 residues long. J was trimmed by 7 bases and V by 3 bases; bases with no gene match: 6. The CDR3 region is CASSLGQGFGGYTF. The part of the CDR3 DNA that was read is TGTGCCAGCAGCTTGGGACAGGGATTTGGTGGC.

As concerns this clone: The CDR3 end lies 3 residues beyond the end of the read and is filled in from the germline J gene. This chain connects TRBV19 to TRBJ2-5; TRBD1 matches at 11 bases. The J segment lost 3 bases and the V segment lost 1 base, leaving 4 bases of the junction unmatched. The V gene's germline CDR1 is LNHDA and CDR2 SQIVND (reference sequence). The CDR3 sequence is 16 residues long. The CDR3 reads CASSIGSGQGEETQYF. The DNA read from the CDR3 is TGTGCCAGTAGTATAGGCTCGGGACAGGGGGAAGAGACC.

Here the CDR3 reads CASSPPPAGGRHNEQFF. CDR3 DNA, as far as it was read: TGTGCCAGCTCACCCCCCCCAGCGGGGGGGAGACACAATGAG. The chain links TRBV18 to TRBJ2-1, with 10 bases aligning to TRBD2. The read is 3 residues too short to cover the CDR3 end, so that end is filled in from the germline J gene. V gave up 3 bases and J gave up 5 bases; unmatched junction bases: 10. The CDR3 has 17 amino acids. The germline CDR1 and CDR2 sequences are KGHSH and LQKENI.

Remarks on this clone: The read comes to an end 3 residues before the CDR3 does, leaving the germline J gene to fill in the end. The chain recombines TRBV20-1 with TRBJ2-1; 9 nucleotides line up with TRBD2. Germline trimming cut 0 bases from V and 5 bases from J; bases unmatched to any gene: 8. There are 16 residues in the CDR3. CDR1 and CDR2 from the germline V gene are DFQATT and SNEGSKA (reference sequence). The covered CDR3 bases are TGCAGTGCTAGAGATGGGAAGCGGGGGGCTGACAATGAG. This encodes CSARDGKRGADNE. The whole CDR3 sequence reads CSARDGKRGADNEQFF.

As to this clone: The DNA ends 3 residues before the CDR3 does, and the rest of the CDR3 is filled in from the germline J gene. The chain employs TRBV12-3 or TRBV12-4 and TRBJ2-1; TRBD2 agrees at 8 bases. This CDR3 is built from 15 residues. V lost 2 bases to trimming and J lost 8 bases; unmatched junction nucleotides: 8. CDR3 DNA (partial): TGTGCCAGCAGTTTATCCGGGGGACTAGGGGATGAG. It is translated as CASSLSGGLGDE. The whole CDR3 reads CASSLSGGLGDEQFF.

Points on this clone: The read is 3 residues too short to cover the CDR3 end, so that end is filled in from the germline J gene. The genes are TRBV6-7 and TRBJ1-1; 7 bases are shared with TRBD1. TRBV6-7 is treated as an ORF (open reading frame) with a function not yet certain. This CDR3 contains 18 residues. The trim removed 1 base at V and 0 bases at J, leaving 11 bases unmatched. The CDR3 loop reads CASSYWGRDSRMNTEAFF. The CDR3 bases that were read are TGTGCCAGCAGTTACTGGGGAAGGGACAGCAGAATGAACACTGAA.

To note about this clone: The DNA ends 3 residues before the CDR3 does, and the rest of the CDR3 is filled in from the germline J gene. The V call is TRBV10-1, the J call TRBJ2-3; D not certain. Trimming took off 3 bases at V and 7 bases at J, with 5 bases between the two ends. The CDR3 has 11 residues. The germline V gene has CDR1 WNHNN and CDR2 SYGVQD (reference sequence). The CDR3: CASSDHYTQYF. Partial CDR3 DNA: TGCGCCAGCAGTGATCATTATACG.

A remark on this clone: The read ends 3 residues early relative to the CDR3; the germline J gene fills the gap. The V and J genes are TRBV18 and TRBJ2-2; 7 bases align to TRBD1. V lost 3 bases to trimming and J lost 4 bases; unmatched junction nucleotides: 11. CDR3 size: 17 residues. Germline CDR1 KGHSH, CDR2 LQKENI. The sequenced part of the CDR3 DNA is TGTGCCAGCTCACCCCCTAGACAGGGATCGTCCACCGGGGAG. Its protein is CASSPPRQGSSTGE. The CDR3 reads in full as CASSPPRQGSSTGELFF. The full variable domain, completed using reference TRBV18 and TRBJ2-2, is NAGVMQNPRHLVRRRGQEARLRCSPMKGHSHVYWYRQLPEEGLKFMVYLQKENIIDESGMPKERFSAEFPKEGPSILRIQQVVRGDSAAYFCASSPPRQGSSTGELFFGEGSRLTVL.

Turning to this clone: With the read ending 3 residues before the CDR3 end, the germline J gene is used to fill in that end. This chain uses TRBV12-3 or TRBV12-4 with TRBJ1-1, with TRBD1 identical over 7 bases. The CDR3 is 13 residues long. With 8 bases clipped from V and 5 bases from J, the junction kept 8 bases outside the gene matches. The DNA read from the CDR3 is TGTGCCAGCCACCTACAGGGGCGGACTGAA. This gives the protein CASHLQGRTE. The full CDR3 protein reads CASHLQGRTEAFF.